The source of this T cell receptor beta chain is a study of OX40 agonist ivuxolimab in advanced cancers. Study-wide background: Partial responses, seen in three patients, involved one hepatocellular carcinoma and two cutaneous melanomas.

TCRdb's table, derived via immunoSEQ multiplex PCR, lists solely in-frame clones and lacks some. Here the sample spans under 150,000 clones, around 93% being singletons. Concerning this clone: Its specificity is not known.

General study findings and limits: Also showing low normalized T-cell clonal expansion were some of the nonresponders.

There are 13 residues in the CDR3. Germline loops: CDR1 ENHRY, CDR2 SYGVKD. Trimming left V 2 bases short and J 6 bases short, with 8 bases between. This rearrangement joins TRBV10-3 to TRBJ1-3; the D gene is possibly TRBD1 (5 bases). This receptor was taken from an adult with an advanced solid tumor such as melanoma, head and neck, liver or kidney cancer. The material was CD4+ or CD8+ T cells sorted from blood, obtained in a trial of the OX40 agonist ivuxolimab. The CDR3 protein is CAISEPGTNTIYF. The CDR3 region has the DNA TGTGCCATCAGTGAGCCAGGGACAAACACCATATATTTT.